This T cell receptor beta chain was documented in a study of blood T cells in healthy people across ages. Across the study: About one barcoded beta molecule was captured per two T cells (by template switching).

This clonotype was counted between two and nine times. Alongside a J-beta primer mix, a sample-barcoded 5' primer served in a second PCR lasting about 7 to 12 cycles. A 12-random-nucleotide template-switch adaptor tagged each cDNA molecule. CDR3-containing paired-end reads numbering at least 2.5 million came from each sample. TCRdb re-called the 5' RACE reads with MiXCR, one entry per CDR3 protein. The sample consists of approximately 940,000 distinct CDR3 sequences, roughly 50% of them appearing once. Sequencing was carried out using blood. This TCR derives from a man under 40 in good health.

CDR3 sequence: CASSRTGQGYYEQYF. For the CDR3, the DNA is TGTGCCAGCAGCAGGACCGGACAGGGCTACTACGAGCAGTACTTC. This chain uses TRBV7-9 with TRBJ2-7; TRBD1 matches at 8 bases. The CDR3 contains 15 residues. The V segment lost 5 bases and the J segment 3 bases; nucleotides outside the gene matches: 9. Per the germline V gene, CDR1 is SEHNR and CDR2 is FQNEAQ (reference sequence).